The 7 T cell receptor beta chains presented below share a single source sample, sequenced in a study of early T cells in non-severe SARS-CoV-2 infection. Via MiXCR, TCRdb re-called the 5' RACE reads, giving one row per CDR3 protein. The data contain tens of thousands of distinct CDR3 sequences, around 9.3% of them seen just once; the ten biggest clones take up approximately 4.1%. The sequenced material came from whole blood. Receptors were obtained from an adult who was a healthcare worker with PCR-confirmed SARS-CoV-2 infection or an uninfected control (not recorded which).

Ten or more counts support this clonotype. The chain links TRBV10-3 to TRBJ2-1; D tentatively reads TRBD1 or TRBD2 (5 bases each). Trimming stripped 0 bases from V and 6 bases from J, with 12 bases between. Germline V lookup: CDR1 ENHRY, CDR2 SYGVKD. The CDR3 spans 15 residues. The CDR3 coding sequence is TGTGCCATCAGTGAGTCCGGGACGGCGGGCAATGAGCAGTTCTTC. Translated: CAISESGTAGNEQFF.

This clonotype showed up just a few times. CDR3 sequence (DNA): TGTGCCAGCAGCGTACGTCTGCGAGCCGACACCGGGGAGCTGTTTTTT. Translated: CASSVRLRADTGELFF. V usage is TRBV9 and J usage is TRBJ2-2; D ambiguous. Germline V gives CDR1 SGDLS, CDR2 YYNGEE. Trimming shortened V by 1 base and J by 3 bases, and 13 bases separated the two germline ends. The CDR3 runs 16 residues.

The sample holds a few counts of this clonotype. CDR3 residues: CASSQSSGFSGANVLTF. CDR3 DNA sequence: TGCGCCAGCAGCCAGTCGTCAGGCTTCTCTGGGGCCAACGTCCTGACTTTC. This rearrangement joins TRBV4-3 to TRBJ2-6; D unclear. The V gene lost 3 bases and the J gene lost 0 bases, with 12 bases spanning the gap. Germline lookup yields CDR1 LGHNA and CDR2 YSLEER. The CDR3 is 17 amino acids.

This clonotype has at least ten counts. The chain has TRBV19 and TRBJ2-1; possible D gene TRBD2, 6 bases. V was pared by 3 bases and J by 6 bases, with 12 bases between. This CDR3 has 14 amino acids. The germline CDR1 and CDR2 sequences are LNHDA and SQIVND (reference sequence). CDR3 protein: CASSIYAGFNEQFF. The DNA for the CDR3 is TGTGCCAGTAGTATTTATGCGGGGTTCAATGAGCAGTTCTTC.

In its sample, this clonotype was seen many times. The genes are TRBV11-1 and TRBJ2-5, with D tentatively TRBD2 (5 bases). The CDR3 is 14 residues long. Trimming shortened V by 6 bases and J by 7 bases, and 18 bases separated the two germline ends. Per germline, CDR1 SGHAT and CDR2 FQDESV (reference sequence). The CDR3 nucleotides are TGTGCCAGCAGTCACCTGATCCTAGCCGGGACCCAGTACTTC. Protein: CASSHLILAGTQYF.

This clonotype showed up many times. The V gene is TRBV6-5, the J gene TRBJ2-4, with 8 positions matching TRBD1. V dropped 2 bases and J dropped 8; count of bases not matched to a gene: 8. The CDR3 totals 15 residues. Germline assignment: CDR1 MNHEY and CDR2 SVGAGI. CDR3 in amino acids: CASSYGDRLRYIQYF. CDR3 sequence (DNA): TGTGCCAGCAGTTACGGGGACAGGCTTCGGTACATTCAGTACTTC.

The sample holds a few counts of this clonotype. The chain recombines TRBV30 with TRBJ2-1, with D uncertain. Looked up from germline, CDR1 is GTSNPN and CDR2 is SVGIG (reference sequence). V was shortened by 0 bases and J by 13 bases, with 10 bases between the two germline ends. This CDR3 has 11 amino acids. In DNA, the CDR3 is TGTGCCTGGAGTGTACTCGCGAGTCAGTTCTTC. Translated, it gives CAWSVLASQFF.